These 2 T cell receptor beta chains were all obtained from the same sample, sequenced in a study of graft-versus-host responses after intestinal transplantation. Profiled with immunoSEQ multiplex PCR; TCRdb holds only in-frame clones, not every one. The sample records around 92,000 clones, more than 70% being singletons. The material sequenced was PBMCs, taken 255 days after intestinal transplant. These receptors originate from a human patient who received an intestinal transplant, so some T cells may come from the graft donor.

The rearrangement joins TRBV7-9 to TRBJ1-3, with unresolved D. This CDR3 region has 15 residues. Trimming left V 5 bases short and J 1 base short, with 12 bases between. Germline assignment: CDR1 SEHNR and CDR2 FQNEAQ (reference sequence). The CDR3 nucleotides read TGTGCCAGCAGCCCACCGCCAGGATCTGGAAACACCATATATTTT. This codes for CASSPPPGSGNTIYF.

The genes are TRBV5-4 and TRBJ1-1, with 9 bases fitting TRBD1. The V gene end was trimmed by 4 bases and the J gene end by 4 bases; junction bases not matched to a gene: 8. CDR3 length: 15 residues. Germline CDR1 is SGHNT and CDR2 is YYREEE (reference sequence). The CDR3 here is CASSAPDRGGTEAFF. CDR3 coding DNA: TGTGCCAGCAGCGCCCCGGACAGGGGAGGCACTGAAGCTTTCTTT.